This record covers a single TCR beta chain. The antigen it recognizes is unknown. No base qualities exist here, and no much larger clone lies one base off it. The CDR3, from cysteine to phenylalanine, totals 15 residues. Just CDR3 DNA is preserved here, 45 bases in frame from base 1. V and J are trimmed by 4 bases and 4 bases, and the gene matches miss 6 bases of the junction. In the germline V gene, CDR1 corresponds to MGHRA and CDR2 to YSYEKL. The data were obtained in a study of cytomegalovirus exposure and HLA in healthy donors (TCRdb year 2017). Some background on the complete study: According to a later analysis, the 100 to 150 validation repertoires were produced on the same platform as the approximately 610 repertoires of the first cohort. The aim of the study was to test whether cataloging public T cell receptors could identify signatures of past pathogen exposure. Besides the first cohort of 666 subjects, a separate validation cohort made up of 120 or so different subjects was used. High-throughput TCR immunosequencing, statistical association of individual TCRs with disease status, and machine learning were combined to predict cytomegalovirus infection status. Overall study outcomes, separate from this receptor: The study gave a list of under 200 TCR beta chains associated with cytomegalovirus. According to the authors, the approach could potentially be generalized to other disease states and immunological phenotypes. The classifier was reported to diagnose cytomegalovirus status with high specificity and sensitivity in both the original and validation cohorts. In a later analysis, TCRs clustered in the first cohort were found to also tend to co-occur in the roughly 130 validation repertoires, with approximately 94% of cluster scores above 0. A later analysis had no HLA typing for the validation cohort, so co-occurrence there was scored across all 130 or so repertoires. In vitro tests confirmed that a few of the cytomegalovirus-associated TCR beta chains recognize cytomegalovirus antigens. Most TCR sequences were observed very rarely across donors, whereas some public TCRs were present in many individuals.

Library prep was done by the immunoSEQ multiplex PCR assay. Under the source paper's analysis protocol: To diagnose cytomegalovirus status from the catalog of TCR beta chain sequences, a statistical classification framework was built. Drawn from immuneACCESS, this table holds only the in-frame rearrangements with V and J called that TCRdb kept. Clones are partly lost; checked studies trace under half to an unresolved V gene and leave the rest unexplained. D and trimming were read from the DNA, whereas the V and J calls and clone size are those reported in that table. In this sample the table shows some 260,000 clones, more than 75% of which occur a single time. More than 10% of the sample lies in the top ten. The donors were included in the validation cohort of over a hundred subjects, a group kept apart from the roughly 690-subject first cohort.

The chain is made from TRBV4-1 and TRBJ2-4; 8 of the junction bases match TRBD2. The receptor was derived from a man aged 18 to 29 in good health and CMV-seropositive. Sequenced input: PBMCs. The nucleotide sequence is TGCGCCAGCAGCCGACTACTAGCGGCAAAAAACATTCAGTACTTC. This gives the protein CASSRLLAAKNIQYF.